Only one count was recorded for the clone carrying this T cell receptor (beta chain). The CDR3 is 14 amino acids. Germline V gene sequence: CDR1 SGHTA, CDR2 FQGNSA. The ends were cut back, 1 base at V and 4 bases at J, with 8 bases in the middle. Repertoires were generated with immunoSEQ multiplex PCR, while TCRdb's copy carries only in-frame clones and drops some. Found here are roughly 130,000 clones, 75% to 95% of them singletons; the top ten hold about 2.5%. This entry comes from a study of control samples from healthy donors and cancer patients. This chain links TRBV7-2 with TRBJ1-5; no firm D call. This clonotype was sampled from a man aged 18 to 29 in good health. Sequencing was done on a sample of blood. The CDR3: CASSLVVGNQPQHF. The CDR3 bases are TGTGCCAGCAGCTTAGTTGTCGGGAATCAGCCCCAGCATTTT.